These 25 T cell receptor beta chains share one sample of origin, sequenced in a study of cytomegalovirus exposure and HLA in healthy donors. Researchers ran the PCR with 60 Vbeta and 13 Jbeta primers. Clones were sequenced by immunoSEQ multiplex PCR, and TCRdb holds only the in-frame ones, with some missing. The repertoire holds around 170,000 clones, with about 72% as singletons. Input material: PBMCs. The source of these receptors is a girl aged 10-17 years in good health and CMV-seronegative.

This chain connects TRBV5-8 to TRBJ1-1; TRBD1 might be the D (5 bases). CDR1 and CDR2 from the germline V gene are SGHTS and YDEGEE. V was clipped by 2 bases and J by 1 base, with 9 bases between them. The CDR3 sequence is 14 residues long. The chain's CDR3 is CASSFGGWNTEAFF. The CDR3, as DNA: TGTGCCAGCAGCTTCGGGGGTTGGAACACTGAAGCTTTCTTT.

The gene calls are TRBV5-1 and TRBJ1-1; D gene uncertain. CDR3 size: 14 residues. Germline assignment: CDR1 SGHRS and CDR2 YFSETQ. V dropped 5 bases and J dropped 1 base, with 12 bases sitting between them. CDR3 DNA: TGCGCCAGCAGTCCCAACAGTGGGAACACTGAAGCTTTCTTT. Translation: CASSPNSGNTEAFF. The entire variable domain, with the rest obtained from reference TRBV5-1 and TRBJ1-1, is as follows: KAGVTQTPRYLIKTRGQQVTLSCSPISGHRSVSWYQQTPGQGLQFLFEYFSETQRNKGNFPGRFSGRQFSNSRSEMNVSTLELGDSALYLCASSPNSGNTEAFFGQGTRLTVV.

This clone was found once. The J gene is TRBJ2-7, the V gene TRBV7-9; TRBD1 matches at 8 bases. CDR1 is SEHNR, CDR2 FQNEAQ, per germline (reference sequence). There are 15 residues in the CDR3. Trimming removed 1 base from V and 0 bases from J; junction bases left unmatched: 2. DNA of the CDR3: TGTGCCAGCAGCTTAGGCAGGGGGCGCTCCTACGAGCAGTACTTC. Amino acid sequence: CASSLGRGRSYEQYF.

This chain joins TRBV5-1 and TRBJ2-5; D gene uncertain. V was shortened by 2 bases and J by 2 bases, with 7 bases between the two germline ends. The germline V gene has CDR1 SGHRS and CDR2 YFSETQ. CDR3 size: 13 residues. The CDR3 is CASSFVSQETQYF. For the CDR3, the DNA is TGCGCCAGCAGCTTTGTGTCGCAAGAGACCCAGTACTTC.

The V call is TRBV6-5, the J call TRBJ1-1, with D uncertain. The germline V gene has CDR1 MNHEY and CDR2 SVGAGI. Trimming shortened V by 2 bases and J by 5 bases, and 18 bases separated the two germline ends. The CDR3 runs 16 residues. The CDR3 here is CASSYASGGVGTEAFF. DNA for the CDR3: TGTGCCAGCAGTTACGCCTCAGGAGGCGTCGGGACTGAAGCTTTCTTT.

The chain employs TRBV6-1 and TRBJ1-5; 10 bases are shared with TRBD1. The germline V gene has CDR1 MNHNS and CDR2 SASEGT. J lost 2 bases, V lost 8 bases, and 0 bases had no gene match. CDR3 length equals 13 residues. The CDR3 coding sequence is TGTGCCAGCGGGACAGGGGGCAATCAGCCCCAGCATTTT. Translation: CASGTGGNQPQHF.

This clone was recorded once. The gene calls are TRBV5-5 and TRBJ1-2; D perhaps matches TRBD1 (5 bases). The CDR3 covers 12 residues. Germline assignment: CDR1 SGHKS and CDR2 YYEKEE (reference sequence). Trimming took 0 bases from V and 6 from J, leaving 6 bases between them. CDR3 loop: CASSLGGDGYTF. The DNA of the CDR3 is TGTGCCAGCAGCTTGGGGGGGGATGGCTACACCTTC.

Notes on this clone: The sample contains more than one DNA sequence encoding this CDR3. The V call is TRBV6-4, the J call TRBJ2-2; 10 bases line up with TRBD1. CDR1 and CDR2 from the germline V gene are MRHNA and SNTAGT. V dropped 6 bases and J dropped 6; count of bases not matched to a gene: 4. This CDR3 has 14 amino acids. CDR3 coding DNA: TGTGCCAGCAGCGAGACAGGGGGCGCCGGGGAGCTGTTTTTT. Translated, it gives CASSETGGAGELFF.

The chain uses TRBV29-1 and TRBJ1-1; tentative D call: TRBD1 (5 bases). The CDR3 is 15 amino acids. Germline lookup yields CDR1 SQVTM and CDR2 ANQGSEA. Deletions cut 4 bases from V and 0 bases from J, with 15 bases between. DNA of the CDR3: TGCAGCGTTGTGCCTCAGGGCCTCATGAACACTGAAGCTTTCTTT. It translates to CSVVPQGLMNTEAFF.

The chain uses TRBV29-1 and TRBJ1-1, with 8 bases fitting TRBD1. The CDR3 has 15 amino acids. The trim removed 3 bases at V and 5 bases at J, leaving 11 bases unmatched. Per the germline V gene, CDR1 is SQVTM and CDR2 is ANQGSEA. Here the CDR3 reads CSVERGTGKLTEAFF. CDR3 DNA sequence: TGCAGCGTTGAGCGCGGGACAGGCAAGCTTACTGAAGCTTTCTTT.

In its sample, this clone was seen a few times. V and J are TRBV19 and TRBJ2-5, with 9 bases identical to TRBD1. Per germline, CDR1 LNHDA and CDR2 SQIVND (reference sequence). The CDR3 totals 15 residues. J was trimmed by 4 bases and V by 7 bases; bases with no gene match: 10. The CDR3 nucleotides read TGTGCCAGTAATCCACAGACAGGGGGAGGAGAGACCCAGTACTTC. Translating it yields CASNPQTGGGETQYF.

The genes are TRBV18 and TRBJ1-4; D not resolved. The CDR3 length is 14 residues. Germline V gives CDR1 KGHSH, CDR2 LQKENI. Between the trimmed V and J ends, which lost 3 bases and 7 bases, there was a span of 12 bases. CDR3 sequence reads: CASSPREGSEKLFF. The CDR3 region has the DNA TGTGCCAGCTCACCCCGGGAGGGCAGTGAAAAACTGTTTTTT.

The chain is built from TRBV9 and TRBJ1-1; no firm D call. The germline CDR1 and CDR2 sequences are SGDLS and YYNGEE. Trimming shortened V by 0 bases and J by 1 base, and 4 bases separated the two germline ends. The CDR3 runs to 13 residues. Here the CDR3 reads CASSVATNTEAFF. DNA of the CDR3: TGTGCCAGCAGCGTAGCTACGAACACTGAAGCTTTCTTT.

This rearrangement joins TRBV9 to TRBJ2-1; 14 positions match TRBD2. The germline V gene has CDR1 SGDLS and CDR2 YYNGEE. V gave up 3 bases and J gave up 8 bases; unmatched junction bases: 4. CDR3 length equals 15 residues. CDR3 nucleotide sequence: TGTGCCAGCAGCGAGGGGGGACTAGCGGGGGATGAGCAGTTCTTC. Translating gives CASSEGGLAGDEQFF.

V gene TRBV27 combines with J gene TRBJ1-2; D ambiguous. Trimming left V 2 bases short and J 5 bases short, with 15 bases between. This CDR3 is built from 15 residues. Germline CDR1 and CDR2: MNHEY and SMNVEV (reference sequence). In nucleotides, the CDR3 is TGTGCCAGCAGTTTAAGACTCTCGGACTTATATGGCTACACCTTC. Translated: CASSLRLSDLYGYTF.

V and J are TRBV19 and TRBJ1-2, with 7 bases lining up with TRBD1. V dropped 1 base and J dropped 8; count of bases not matched to a gene: 4. From germline, CDR1 is LNHDA and CDR2 SQIVND (reference sequence). The CDR3 is 13 residues long. CDR3 region: CASSIGQGWGYTF. CDR3 bases: TGTGCCAGTAGTATAGGACAGGGTTGGGGCTACACCTTC.

The V call is TRBV6-1, the J call TRBJ1-2, with no clear D. The CDR3 sequence is 11 residues long. V dropped 6 bases and J dropped 8 bases, with 10 bases sitting between them. Germline lookup yields CDR1 MNHNS and CDR2 SASEGT. CDR3: CASRAPSGYTF. The DNA for the CDR3 is TGTGCCAGCAGAGCCCCGAGCGGCTACACCTTC.

This chain connects TRBV25-1 to TRBJ2-7, with a weak D call TRBD2 (6 bases). Germline CDR1 and CDR2: MGHDK and SYGVNS. CDR3 length: 17 amino acids. V was cut by 4 bases and J by 3 bases, with 22 bases left in between. The CDR3, as DNA: TGTGCCAGCAGTGGAGAGCTCTCTAAGGGGACTCTCTACGAGCAGTACTTC. It yields the protein CASSGELSKGTLYEQYF.

The gene calls are TRBV6-1 and TRBJ1-5; TRBD1 might be the D (5 bases). Germline V gives CDR1 MNHNS, CDR2 SASEGT. V was clipped by 5 bases and J by 4 bases, with 6 bases between them. The CDR3 contains 12 residues. Written as DNA, the CDR3 is TGTGCCAGCAGTAGGACAAATCAGCCCCAGCATTTT. Protein product: CASSRTNQPQHF.

This sequence joins TRBV19 and TRBJ2-7; possibly TRBD1 for D (6 bases). CDR1 is LNHDA, CDR2 SQIVND, per germline (reference sequence). This CDR3 is built from 13 residues. V was cut by 5 bases and J by 3 bases, with 11 bases left in between. The CDR3 DNA reads as TGTGCCAGTAGTCCAAGGACAGTCTACGAGCAGTACTTC. Translation: CASSPRTVYEQYF.

V gene TRBV19 combines with J gene TRBJ1-2; no reliable D call. Trimming left V 7 bases short and J 5 bases short, with 14 bases between. CDR1 is LNHDA and CDR2 is SQIVND in the germline V gene (reference sequence). The CDR3 is 13 amino acids. The CDR3 is CASTGRSGYGYTF. The CDR3 DNA sequence: TGTGCCAGTACGGGGAGGTCTGGGTATGGCTACACCTTC.

The CDR3 reads CASSPTGGAYEQYF. The CDR3 bases are TGTGCCAGCAGCCCTACAGGGGGCGCCTACGAGCAGTACTTC. The chain links TRBV6-1 to TRBJ2-7; 9 positions match TRBD1. V gave up 6 bases and J gave up 2 bases; unmatched junction bases: 5. This CDR3 region has 14 residues. The germline V gene encodes CDR1 MNHNS and CDR2 SASEGT.

The chain uses TRBV2 and TRBJ1-4; 8 bases agree with TRBD1. Germline CDR1 is SNHLY and CDR2 is FYNNEI. The CDR3 is made up of 15 amino acids. J was trimmed by 8 bases and V by 1 base; bases with no gene match: 6. CDR3 DNA sequence: TGTGCCAGCAGTGAAGAGGGACAGGAACCAGAAAAACTGTTTTTT. Translating it yields CASSEEGQEPEKLFF.

The CDR3, as DNA: TGTGCCAGCAGCCGCCTGGGACAGGGGTTAGGATACGAGCAGTACTTC. It is translated as CASSRLGQGLGYEQYF. V is TRBV7-6 and J is TRBJ2-7, with 10 bases aligning to TRBD1. Per germline, CDR1 SGHVS and CDR2 FNYEAQ. J gave up 4 bases and V 5 bases, and 11 bases lay outside the gene matches. The CDR3 consists of 16 residues. The variable domain in full, completed from reference TRBV7-6 and TRBJ2-7, reads GAGVSQSPRYKVTKRGQDVALRCDPISGHVSLYWYRQALGQGPEFLTYFNYEAQQDKSGLPNDRFSAERPEGSISTLTIQRTEQRDSAMYRCASSRLGQGLGYEQYFGPGTRLTVT.

This clone was observed a few times. CDR3 region: CASSPAGDYGYTF. In DNA, the CDR3 is TGTGCCAGCAGCCCGGCGGGGGACTATGGCTACACCTTC. The chain carries TRBV7-6 and TRBJ1-2; D may be TRBD1 (5 bases). The V and J ends lost 5 bases and 3 bases respectively, with 10 bases between them. Germline CDR1 SGHVS, CDR2 FNYEAQ. The CDR3 runs to 13 residues.